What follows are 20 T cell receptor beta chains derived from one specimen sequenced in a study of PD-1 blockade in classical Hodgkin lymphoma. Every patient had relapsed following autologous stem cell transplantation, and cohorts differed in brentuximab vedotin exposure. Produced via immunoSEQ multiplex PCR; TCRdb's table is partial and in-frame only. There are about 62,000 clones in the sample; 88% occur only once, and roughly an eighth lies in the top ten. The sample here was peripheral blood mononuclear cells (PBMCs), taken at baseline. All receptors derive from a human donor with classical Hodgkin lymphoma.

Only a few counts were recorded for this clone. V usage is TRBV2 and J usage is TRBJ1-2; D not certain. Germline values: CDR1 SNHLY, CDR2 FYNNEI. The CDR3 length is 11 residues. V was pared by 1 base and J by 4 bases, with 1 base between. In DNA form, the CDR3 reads TGTGCCAGCAGTGAAGGCTATGGCTACACCTTC. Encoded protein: CASSEGYGYTF.

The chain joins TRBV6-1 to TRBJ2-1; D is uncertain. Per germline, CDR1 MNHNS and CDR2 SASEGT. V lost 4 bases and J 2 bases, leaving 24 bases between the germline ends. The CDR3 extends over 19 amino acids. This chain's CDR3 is CASSGVRHTFPLPYNEQFF. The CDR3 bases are TGTGCCAGCAGTGGAGTCCGACACACGTTCCCCCTACCCTACAATGAGCAGTTCTTC.

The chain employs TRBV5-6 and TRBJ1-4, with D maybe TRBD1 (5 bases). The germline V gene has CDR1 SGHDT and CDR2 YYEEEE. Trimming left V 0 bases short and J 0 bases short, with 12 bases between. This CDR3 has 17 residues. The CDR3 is CASSLVGEFATNEKLFF. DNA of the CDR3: TGTGCCAGCAGCTTGGTAGGGGAATTCGCAACTAATGAAAAACTGTTTTTT.

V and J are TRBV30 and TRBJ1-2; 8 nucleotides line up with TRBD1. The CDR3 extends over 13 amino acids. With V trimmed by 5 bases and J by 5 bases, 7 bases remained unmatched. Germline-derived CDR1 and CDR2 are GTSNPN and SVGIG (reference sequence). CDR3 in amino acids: CAWGQGEGYGYTF. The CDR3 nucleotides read TGTGCCTGGGGACAGGGAGAGGGGTATGGCTACACCTTC.

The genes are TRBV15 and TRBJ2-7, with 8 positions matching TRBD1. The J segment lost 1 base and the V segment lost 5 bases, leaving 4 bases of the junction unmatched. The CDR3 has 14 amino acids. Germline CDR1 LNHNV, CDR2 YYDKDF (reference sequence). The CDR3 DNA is TGTGCCACCAGCGAACAGGGGGAGTCCTACGAGCAGTACTTC. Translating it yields CATSEQGESYEQYF. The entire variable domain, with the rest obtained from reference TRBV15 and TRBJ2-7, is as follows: DAMVIQNPRYQVTQFGKPVTLSCSQTLNHNVMYWYQQKSSQAPKLLFHYYDKDFNNEADTPDNFQSRRPNTSFCFLDIRSPGLGDTAMYLCATSEQGESYEQYFGPGTRLTVT.

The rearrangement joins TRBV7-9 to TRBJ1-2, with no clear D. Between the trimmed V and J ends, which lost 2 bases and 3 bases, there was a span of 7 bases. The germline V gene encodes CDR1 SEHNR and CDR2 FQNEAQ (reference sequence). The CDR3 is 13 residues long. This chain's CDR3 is CASSLTVDYGYTF. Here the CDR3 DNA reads TGTGCCAGCAGCTTAACGGTGGACTATGGCTACACCTTC.

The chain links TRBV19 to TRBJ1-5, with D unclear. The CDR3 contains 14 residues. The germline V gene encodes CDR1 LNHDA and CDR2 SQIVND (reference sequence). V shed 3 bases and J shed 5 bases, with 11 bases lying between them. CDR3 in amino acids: CASSIGVGYQPQHF. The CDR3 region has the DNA TGTGCCAGTAGTATTGGGGTTGGGTATCAGCCCCAGCATTTT. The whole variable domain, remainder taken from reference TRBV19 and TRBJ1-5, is DGGITQSPKYLFRKEGQNVTLSCEQNLNHDAMYWYRQDPGQGLRLIYYSQIVNDFQKGDIAEGYSVSREKKESFPLTVTSAQKNPTAFYLCASSIGVGYQPQHFGDGTRLSIL.

The CDR3 sequence: CASSTRLPYEQYF. The CDR3, as DNA: TGTGCCAGTAGTACGAGACTCCCCTACGAGCAGTACTTC. This sequence joins TRBV19 and TRBJ2-7; D unresolved. V lost 4 bases, J lost 2 bases, and 9 bases lay in between. The CDR3 sequence is 13 residues long. Germline CDR1 and CDR2: LNHDA and SQIVND (reference sequence). Together with reference TRBV19 and TRBJ2-7, the CDR3 gives the full variable domain: DGGITQSPKYLFRKEGQNVTLSCEQNLNHDAMYWYRQDPGQGLRLIYYSQIVNDFQKGDIAEGYSVSREKKESFPLTVTSAQKNPTAFYLCASSTRLPYEQYFGPGTRLTVT.

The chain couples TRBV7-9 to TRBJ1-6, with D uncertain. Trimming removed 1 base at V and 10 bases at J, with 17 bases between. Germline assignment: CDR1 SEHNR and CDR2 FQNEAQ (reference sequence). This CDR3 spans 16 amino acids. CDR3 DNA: TGTGCCAGCAGCTTAGGGTCCGGTCCGGGGAACTCACCCCTCCACTTT. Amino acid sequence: CASSLGSGPGNSPLHF.

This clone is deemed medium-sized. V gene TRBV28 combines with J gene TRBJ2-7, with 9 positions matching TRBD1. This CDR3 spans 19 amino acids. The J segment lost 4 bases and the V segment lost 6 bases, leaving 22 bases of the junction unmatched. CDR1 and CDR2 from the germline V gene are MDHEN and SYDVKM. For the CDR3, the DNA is TGTGCCAGCAGGCTCTCGTTGGTTCCCGACAGGGGGTCAGTGTACGAGCAGTACTTC. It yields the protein CASRLSLVPDRGSVYEQYF.

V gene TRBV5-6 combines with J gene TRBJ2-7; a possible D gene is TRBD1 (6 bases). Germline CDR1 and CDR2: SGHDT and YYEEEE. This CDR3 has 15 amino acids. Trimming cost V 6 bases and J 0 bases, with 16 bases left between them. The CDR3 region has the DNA TGTGCCAGCACCCTGGGTGGGGACATCTCCTACGAGCAGTACTTC. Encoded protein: CASTLGGDISYEQYF.

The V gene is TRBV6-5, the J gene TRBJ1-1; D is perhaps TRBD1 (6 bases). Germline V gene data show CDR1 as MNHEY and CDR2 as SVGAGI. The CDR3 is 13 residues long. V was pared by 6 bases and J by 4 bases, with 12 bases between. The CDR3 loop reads CASRIGGPTEAFF. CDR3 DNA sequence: TGTGCCAGCAGAATCGGGGGGCCCACTGAAGCTTTCTTT.

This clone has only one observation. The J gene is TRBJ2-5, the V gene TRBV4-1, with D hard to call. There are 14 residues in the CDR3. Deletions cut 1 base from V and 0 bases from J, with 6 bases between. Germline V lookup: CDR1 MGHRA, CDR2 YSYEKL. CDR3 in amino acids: CASSQVEYQETQYF. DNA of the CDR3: TGCGCCAGCAGCCAAGTAGAGTACCAAGAGACCCAGTACTTC.

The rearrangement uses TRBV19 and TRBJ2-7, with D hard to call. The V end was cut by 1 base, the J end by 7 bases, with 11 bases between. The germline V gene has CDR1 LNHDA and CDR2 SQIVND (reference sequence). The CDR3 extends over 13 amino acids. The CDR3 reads CASSIVLTGEQYF. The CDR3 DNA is TGTGCCAGTAGTATAGTATTAACCGGAGAGCAGTACTTC.

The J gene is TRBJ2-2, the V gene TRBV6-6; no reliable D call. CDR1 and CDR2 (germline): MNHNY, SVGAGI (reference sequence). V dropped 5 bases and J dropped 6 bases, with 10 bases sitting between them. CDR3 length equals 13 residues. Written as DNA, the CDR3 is TGTGCCAGCAGTACTTCTGTGGCCGGGGAGCTGTTTTTT. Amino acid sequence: CASSTSVAGELFF.

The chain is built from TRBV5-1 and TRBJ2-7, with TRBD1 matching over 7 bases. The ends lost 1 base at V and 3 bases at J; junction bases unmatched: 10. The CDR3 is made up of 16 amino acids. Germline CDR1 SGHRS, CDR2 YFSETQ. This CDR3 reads CASSLSPDRAVYEQYF. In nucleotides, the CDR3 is TGCGCCAGCAGCTTGTCCCCCGACAGGGCTGTCTACGAGCAGTACTTC.

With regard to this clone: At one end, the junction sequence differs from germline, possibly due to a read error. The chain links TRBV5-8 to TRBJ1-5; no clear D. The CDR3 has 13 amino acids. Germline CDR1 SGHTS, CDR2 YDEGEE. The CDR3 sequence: CASSLVPNQPQHF. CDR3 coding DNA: TGTGCCAGCAGTTTGGTCCCCAATCAGCCCCAGCATTTT.

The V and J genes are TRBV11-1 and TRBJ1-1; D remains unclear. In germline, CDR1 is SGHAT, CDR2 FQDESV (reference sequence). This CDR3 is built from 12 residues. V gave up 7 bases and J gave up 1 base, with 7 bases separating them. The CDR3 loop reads CASNRPNTEAFF. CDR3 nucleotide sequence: TGTGCCAGCAACAGACCGAACACTGAAGCTTTCTTT.

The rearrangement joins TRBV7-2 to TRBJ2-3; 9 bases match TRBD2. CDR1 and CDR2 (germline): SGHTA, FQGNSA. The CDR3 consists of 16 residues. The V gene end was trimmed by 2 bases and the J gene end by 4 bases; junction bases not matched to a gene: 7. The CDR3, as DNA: TGTGCCAGCAGCTTACCCGAGCGGGGGGCAGCAGATACGCAGTATTTT. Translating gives CASSLPERGAADTQYF.

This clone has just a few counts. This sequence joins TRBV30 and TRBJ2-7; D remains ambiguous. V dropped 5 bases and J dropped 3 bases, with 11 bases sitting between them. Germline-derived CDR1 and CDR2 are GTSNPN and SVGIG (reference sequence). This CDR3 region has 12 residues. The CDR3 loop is CAWGVDGYEQYF. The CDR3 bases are TGTGCCTGGGGGGTGGACGGCTACGAGCAGTACTTC.